These 32 T cell receptor beta chains came from one sample sequenced in a study of graft-versus-host responses after intestinal transplantation. No antigen has been assigned to these receptors. The assay was immunoSEQ multiplex PCR, and TCRdb's table has in-frame clones only and misses some. The sample holds about 130,000 clones, approximately 91% seen once. The starting material was unstimulated CD4+ T cells sorted from spleen or lymph node cells, obtained before intestinal transplant. The receptor set was obtained from a human donor who received an intestinal transplant.

The chain employs TRBV5-5 and TRBJ1-4; D is unclear. The V gene's germline CDR1 is SGHKS and CDR2 YYEKEE (reference sequence). The V gene lost 0 bases and the J gene lost 1 base, with 7 bases spanning the gap. The CDR3 totals 15 residues. CDR3 region: CASSLGAGTNEKLFF. The CDR3 bases are TGTGCCAGCAGCTTGGGGGCAGGAACTAATGAAAAACTGTTTTTT. Full variable domain (missing parts from reference TRBV5-5 and TRBJ1-4): DAGVTQSPTHLIKTRGQQVTLRCSPISGHKSVSWYQQVLGQGPQFIFQYYEKEERGRGNFPDRFSARQFPNYSSELNVNALLLGDSALYLCASSLGAGTNEKLFFGSGTQLSVL.

The chain has TRBV7-2 and TRBJ2-7, with 10 bases identical to TRBD2. Per germline, CDR1 SGHTA and CDR2 FQGNSA. V shed 1 base, J shed 4 bases, and the junction held 7 bases outside the gene matches. The CDR3 sequence is 16 residues long. The CDR3 loop is CASSLVRLAGLYEQYF. In DNA form, the CDR3 reads TGTGCCAGCAGCTTAGTCCGACTAGCGGGTTTATACGAGCAGTACTTC.

V usage is TRBV6-5 and J usage is TRBJ2-2, with 8 nucleotides matching TRBD1. Germline loops: CDR1 MNHEY, CDR2 SVGAGI. CDR3 length: 15 amino acids. The V and J ends lost 10 bases and 5 bases, in that order; junction bases with no gene match: 12. The CDR3 sequence is CATRDGRGLTGELFF. The CDR3 DNA sequence: TGTGCCACTAGGGATGGCAGGGGGCTTACCGGGGAGCTGTTTTTT.

The chain carries TRBV9 and TRBJ2-3, with no clear D. The CDR3 has 16 amino acids. Trimming removed 3 bases from V and 0 bases from J, with 14 bases in between. Per the germline V gene, CDR1 is SGDLS and CDR2 is YYNGEE. The CDR3: CASSGRLGSSTDTQYF. CDR3 sequence (DNA): TGTGCCAGCAGCGGACGCCTCGGGTCTAGCACAGATACGCAGTATTTT.

The gene calls are TRBV7-2 and TRBJ2-7; D is unclear. Trimming shortened V by 0 bases and J by 2 bases, and 11 bases separated the two germline ends. Looked up from germline, CDR1 is SGHTA and CDR2 is FQGNSA. The CDR3 length is 15 residues. The CDR3, as DNA: TGTGCCAGCAGCTTAGCAACGTCTCTCGCCTACGAGCAGTACTTC. This translates into CASSLATSLAYEQYF.

This clone occurred once. CDR3 DNA: TGCGCCAGCAGTGCTAGCAGGAGAACAGATACGCAGTATTTT. Amino acid sequence: CASSASRRTDTQYF. The genes are TRBV10-1 and TRBJ2-3, with D perhaps TRBD2 (5 bases). CDR1 is WNHNN and CDR2 is SYGVQD in the germline V gene (reference sequence). V lost 4 bases to trimming and J lost 3 bases, with 11 bases between them. The CDR3 contains 14 residues.

Concerning this clone: The junction and the germline gene differ at one end; a read error may be behind it. This chain connects TRBV5-1 to TRBJ2-7; 7 nucleotides agree with TRBD1. There are 14 residues in the CDR3. Germline-derived CDR1 and CDR2 are SGHRS and YFSETQ. The CDR3 bases are TGTGCCAGCAGCTTACGAGGGGGCAGATACGAGCAGTACTTC. Residues: CASSLRGGRYEQYF.

V usage is TRBV19 and J usage is TRBJ2-3; 7 nucleotides match TRBD1. The V gene end was trimmed by 5 bases and the J gene end by 3 bases; junction bases not matched to a gene: 5. Looked up from germline, CDR1 is LNHDA and CDR2 is SQIVND (reference sequence). The CDR3 covers 14 residues. As DNA, the CDR3 is TGTGCCAGTAGTTCTGGACAGGCGACAGATACGCAGTATTTT. Translation: CASSSGQATDTQYF.

This chain joins TRBV6-1 and TRBJ2-3, with D tentatively TRBD1 (7 bases). The CDR3 extends over 14 amino acids. Germline V gene sequence: CDR1 MNHNS, CDR2 SASEGT. The V and J ends lost 3 bases and 7 bases respectively, with 14 bases between them. CDR3 in amino acids: CASSEAGQPHTQYF. The CDR3 DNA reads as TGTGCCAGCAGTGAGGCGGGACAGCCTCATACGCAGTATTTT.

V and J are TRBV6-5 and TRBJ2-7; tentatively, D is TRBD1 (5 bases). This CDR3 is 14 amino acids long. Trimming stripped 0 bases from V and 4 bases from J, with 10 bases between. In germline, CDR1 is MNHEY, CDR2 SVGAGI. CDR3 in DNA: TGTGCCAGCAGTTACTCGGCAGGGCAATACGAGCAGTACTTC. Translating it yields CASSYSAGQYEQYF.

This clone was counted a few times. Other nucleotide sequences in the sample specify the same CDR3. J is TRBJ1-4 and V is TRBV5-1, with 10 nucleotides matching TRBD1. V was pared by 4 bases and J by 6 bases, with 3 bases of the junction left unmatched. The CDR3 has 14 amino acids. From germline, CDR1 is SGHRS and CDR2 YFSETQ. CDR3 sequence: CASSPGTGDEKLFF. In nucleotides, the CDR3 is TGCGCCAGCAGCCCCGGGACAGGGGATGAAAAACTGTTTTTT.

The chain combines TRBV7-3 with TRBJ2-5; D gene ambiguous. Trimming removed 5 bases at V and 4 bases at J, with 11 bases between. The CDR3 spans 13 residues. The germline gives CDR1 SGHTA, CDR2 FQGTGA. CDR3 sequence: CASSPKTGETQYF. The CDR3 nucleotides are TGTGCCAGCAGCCCAAAGACTGGAGAGACCCAGTACTTC.

CDR3 sequence: CASSQDVGRGRRYGYTF. DNA of the CDR3: TGTGCCAGCAGCCAAGATGTCGGAAGGGGGCGCCGGTATGGCTACACCTTC. The rearrangement links TRBV14 to TRBJ1-2; 7 bases are shared with TRBD1. The CDR3 contains 17 residues. CDR1 and CDR2 from the germline V gene are SGHDN and FVKESK. The V segment lost 0 bases and the J segment 5 bases; nucleotides outside the gene matches: 12.

V usage is TRBV28 and J usage is TRBJ2-7; 7 bases fit TRBD1. V trimming: 5 bases; J trimming: 6 bases; junction bases outside the gene matches: 10. The V gene's germline CDR1 is MDHEN and CDR2 SYDVKM. The CDR3 consists of 14 residues. The CDR3 DNA follows: TGTGCCAGCAGTCCTCCCGGGACAGTCCGCGAGCAGTACTTC. Its protein is CASSPPGTVREQYF. Supplemented by reference TRBV28 and TRBJ2-7, the full variable domain reads DVKVTQSSRYLVKRTGEKVFLECVQDMDHENMFWYRQDPGLGLRLIYFSYDVKMKEKGDIPEGYSVSREKKERFSLILESASTNQTSMYLCASSPPGTVREQYFGPGTRLTVT.

The chain recombines TRBV6-1 with TRBJ1-1, with unresolved D. V gave up 6 bases and J gave up 1 base, with 15 bases separating them. Germline V gives CDR1 MNHNS, CDR2 SASEGT. The length of the CDR3 is 15 residues. The CDR3 sequence is CASSPSPISNTEAFF. DNA of the CDR3: TGTGCCAGCAGCCCCAGCCCGATCTCGAACACTGAAGCTTTCTTT.

This clone occurred once. The genes are TRBV19 and TRBJ2-7, with 10 bases that match TRBD1. CDR3 length: 18 residues. Germline CDR1 LNHDA, CDR2 SQIVND (reference sequence). The junction had 13 bases not matched to a gene; V was cut back by 5 bases and J by 0 bases. The DNA of the CDR3 is TGTGCCAGTAGTCCCACGGACAGGGGGACCCACAACTCCTACGAGCAGTACTTC. This codes for CASSPTDRGTHNSYEQYF.

J is TRBJ1-3 and V is TRBV9; maybe TRBD1 (5 bases). The CDR3 loop spans 15 amino acids. Looked up from germline, CDR1 is SGDLS and CDR2 is YYNGEE. Trimming took off 4 bases at V and 2 bases at J, with 13 bases between the two ends. DNA of the CDR3: TGTGCCAGCAGCCTCTGGGAGGGGACTGGAAACACCATATATTTT. Protein sequence: CASSLWEGTGNTIYF.

The chain combines TRBV11-2 with TRBJ2-3, with D tentatively TRBD1 (7 bases). From germline, CDR1 is SGHAT and CDR2 FQNNGV. This CDR3 is built from 12 residues. The V end was cut by 5 bases, the J end by 6 bases, with 9 bases between. The CDR3 spells CASSPGGDTQYF. Written as DNA, the CDR3 is TGTGCCAGCAGCCCAGGGGGGGATACGCAGTATTTT.

The V gene is TRBV9, the J gene TRBJ2-7, with D perhaps TRBD2 (5 bases). The CDR3 is made up of 15 amino acids. V gave up 2 bases and J gave up 3 bases, with 15 bases separating them. Germline CDR1 and CDR2: SGDLS and YYNGEE. The CDR3 DNA follows: TGTGCCAGCAGCGTCCGTGGGGAGATAGTCTACGAGCAGTACTTC. It specifies CASSVRGEIVYEQYF.

The rearrangement joins TRBV5-1 to TRBJ2-7; 9 bases are a match to TRBD2. CDR3 size: 16 residues. CDR1 and CDR2 from the germline V gene are SGHRS and YFSETQ. V trimming: 2 bases; J trimming: 0 bases; junction bases outside the gene matches: 6. This chain's CDR3 is CASSLMAGGYSYEQYF. The CDR3 nucleotides are TGCGCCAGCAGCTTAATGGCGGGAGGGTACTCCTACGAGCAGTACTTC.

The chain joins TRBV20-1 to TRBJ2-3; D call uncertain. Per the germline V gene, CDR1 is DFQATT and CDR2 is SNEGSKA (reference sequence). The CDR3 is 10 amino acids. V lost 5 bases and J 7 bases, leaving 7 bases between the germline ends. This chain's CDR3 is CSASTNTQYF. In nucleotides, the CDR3 is TGCAGTGCTTCGACAAATACGCAGTATTTT.

J is TRBJ2-2 and V is TRBV30; 9 bases map to TRBD2. J was trimmed by 3 bases and V by 0 bases; bases with no gene match: 5. Looked up from germline, CDR1 is GTSNPN and CDR2 is SVGIG (reference sequence). The CDR3 runs to 16 residues. The CDR3 loop reads CAWSVAGGTDTGELFF. Written as DNA, the CDR3 is TGTGCCTGGAGTGTTGCGGGAGGGACAGACACCGGGGAGCTGTTTTTT.

The J gene is TRBJ2-1, the V gene TRBV6-5; 8 bases are a match to TRBD2. The CDR3 sequence is 15 residues long. V shed 6 bases and J 4 bases; nucleotides not matched to a gene: 8. Germline V gene data show CDR1 as MNHEY and CDR2 as SVGAGI. The CDR3 sequence: CASSTVSGTYNEQFF. CDR3 nucleotide sequence: TGTGCCAGCAGCACCGTTAGCGGGACATACAATGAGCAGTTCTTC.

The J gene is TRBJ2-7, the V gene TRBV4-2; 14 bases line up with TRBD2. Germline loops: CDR1 LGHNA, CDR2 YNFKEQ. The trim removed 4 bases at V and 2 bases at J, leaving 16 bases unmatched. The CDR3 is 20 residues long. CDR3 in amino acids: CASSRGAPGLAGVDTYEQYF. The DNA of the CDR3 is TGTGCCAGCAGCCGGGGGGCCCCGGGACTAGCGGGAGTGGACACCTACGAGCAGTACTTC.

The chain recombines TRBV27 with TRBJ2-5, with D perhaps TRBD1 (6 bases). Matching the DNA end better, TRBJ2-7 makes the J call doubtful. CDR3 length: 13 residues. CDR1 and CDR2 from the germline V gene are MNHEY and SMNVEV (reference sequence). The CDR3 reads CASTARGSYEQYF. Here the CDR3 DNA reads TGTGCCAGCACCGCCAGGGGAAGCTACGAGCAGTACTTC.

A word on this clone: The same CDR3 is also encoded by other DNA sequences in this sample. V gene TRBV9 combines with J gene TRBJ1-1; maybe TRBD1 (6 bases). Germline CDR1 reads SGDLS; CDR2 reads YYNGEE. The CDR3 contains 13 residues. The V end was cut by 5 bases, the J end by 1 base, with 9 bases between. CDR3 nucleotide sequence: TGTGCCAGCAGTGCGACAGGGAACACTGAAGCTTTCTTT. This codes for CASSATGNTEAFF.

J is TRBJ2-3 and V is TRBV27; 7 bases map to TRBD1. The CDR3 covers 12 residues. Per the germline V gene, CDR1 is MNHEY and CDR2 is SMNVEV (reference sequence). Losses at the gene ends were 7 bases for V and 7 bases for J; bases not matched to a gene: 5. The CDR3 protein is CASTTGQNTQYF. The CDR3 region has the DNA TGTGCCAGCACCACGGGACAGAATACGCAGTATTTT.

V and J are TRBV25-1 and TRBJ2-4; D tentatively fits TRBD1 or TRBD2 (6 bases each). The germline V and J ends were trimmed by 1 base and 2 bases, with 12 bases remaining between them. The CDR3 is 16 residues long. Germline V gives CDR1 MGHDK, CDR2 SYGVNS. CDR3 in amino acids: CASSESGGASKNIQYF. The CDR3 DNA follows: TGTGCCAGCAGTGAATCCGGGGGCGCGTCCAAAAACATTCAGTACTTC.

V gene TRBV10-2 combines with J gene TRBJ2-7; 10 bases map to TRBD2. CDR1 and CDR2 (germline): WSHSY, SAAADI. CDR3 length: 15 amino acids. The V gene end was trimmed by 6 bases and the J gene end by 6 bases; junction bases not matched to a gene: 11. CDR3 DNA sequence: TGCGCCAGCAGCCTGCACCCCTTAGCGGGAGGCGAGCAGTACTTC. Protein sequence: CASSLHPLAGGEQYF.

The chain uses TRBV27 and TRBJ1-5, with 11 bases lining up with TRBD1. Germline V gives CDR1 MNHEY, CDR2 SMNVEV (reference sequence). The V and J ends lost 5 bases and 4 bases, in that order; junction bases with no gene match: 10. The CDR3 runs 17 residues. CDR3 nucleotide sequence: TGTGCCAGCAGTCCCCTTTTAGGACAGGGGGCGAATCAGCCCCAGCATTTT. Protein: CASSPLLGQGANQPQHF.

The chain has TRBV11-2 and TRBJ1-4; TRBD1 is a possible D gene (5 bases). The CDR3 has 17 amino acids. Trimming pared 3 bases from V and 4 bases from J, leaving 18 bases between. CDR1 and CDR2 (germline): SGHAT, FQNNGV. CDR3 residues: CASSFSLLGGDNEKLFF. CDR3 DNA: TGTGCCAGCAGCTTCTCCTTGTTGGGAGGGGATAATGAAAAACTGTTTTTT.

The rearrangement joins TRBV7-9 to TRBJ1-5; the match to TRBD1 covers 10 bases. The CDR3 sequence is 14 residues long. Germline values: CDR1 SEHNR, CDR2 FQNEAQ (reference sequence). V was clipped by 4 bases and J by 6 bases; unmatched bases: 3. The CDR3: CASSSGQGSQPQHF. The DNA for the CDR3 is TGTGCCAGCAGCTCGGGACAGGGGAGTCAGCCCCAGCATTTT.